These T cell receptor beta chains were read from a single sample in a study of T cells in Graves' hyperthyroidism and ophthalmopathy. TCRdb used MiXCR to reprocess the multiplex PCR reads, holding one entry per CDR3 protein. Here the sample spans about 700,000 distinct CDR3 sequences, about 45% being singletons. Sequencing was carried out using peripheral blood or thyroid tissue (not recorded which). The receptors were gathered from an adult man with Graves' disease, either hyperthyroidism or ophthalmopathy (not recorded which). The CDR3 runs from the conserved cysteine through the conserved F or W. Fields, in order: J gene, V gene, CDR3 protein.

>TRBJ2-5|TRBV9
CASSVGHLQETQYF
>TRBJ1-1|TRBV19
CASSIGPAQGNTEAFF
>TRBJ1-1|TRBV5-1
CASSPENTEAFF
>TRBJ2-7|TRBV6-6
CASSYGATLEQYF
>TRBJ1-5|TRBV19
CASSSEDGGPQHF
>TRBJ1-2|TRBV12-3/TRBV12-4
CASSSGAGSHELDGYTF
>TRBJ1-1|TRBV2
CASSQEPVTLKAFF
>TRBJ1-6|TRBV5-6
CASSLSPGENSPLHF
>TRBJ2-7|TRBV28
CASSTGANYEQYF
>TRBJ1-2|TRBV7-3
CASSLKREYGYTF
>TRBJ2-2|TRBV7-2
CASSPRDPTPYTGELFF
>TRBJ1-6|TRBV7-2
CASSFGRGTGRSPLHF
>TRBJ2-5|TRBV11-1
CASSQELAGPITEETQYF
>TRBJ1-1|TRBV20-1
CSARDVQGGNEAFF